The sequence of this T cell receptor (beta chain) was determined in a study of T-cell memory formation after mild COVID-19. Study-level background: TCR clusters showed largely donor specificity. Findings and limits, study-wide: CD4/CD8 balance held among clones contracting day 15 to 85, and later expanders leaned CD4+. Whether second-wave clones peaking at day 37 were SARS-CoV-2 specific went unconfirmed. Researchers found some responding clones in pre-infection memory, a sign that cross-reactive memory joined.

CDR3 length: 16 residues. V lost 1 base and J lost 4, with 16 bases in between. The germline gives CDR1 SEHNR, CDR2 FQNEAQ (reference sequence). This clonotype was seen repeatedly, ten times or more. The antigen is not known. TCRdb passed the 5' RACE reads through MiXCR, listing each CDR3 protein once. The sample consists of some 160,000 distinct CDR3 sequences, 10% to 15% of them appearing once. The receptor comes from a man between 18 and 29 years old who had mild COVID-19 (a few samples of this study predate the infection). Cell type and time point are not known. This chain joins TRBV7-9 and TRBJ1-1; D is ambiguous. The sample comprised PBMCs or a T cell subset sorted from them (not recorded which). The CDR3, as DNA: TGTGCCAGCAGCTTAGAAGGGTGGTACGGCGGCACTGAAGCTTTCTTT. Translating gives CASSLEGWYGGTEAFF.